This TCR beta chain was documented in a study of T cell responses to AZD1222 COVID-19 vaccine. Trimming shortened V by 1 base and J by 2 bases, and 17 bases separated the two germline ends. The CDR3 extends over 17 amino acids. Per germline, CDR1 SGHVS and CDR2 FNYEAQ. The method was immunoSEQ multiplex PCR; TCRdb's version includes in-frame clones alone and lacks a portion of them. The repertoire holds about 130,000 clones, with about 93% as singletons. This clonotype originated in an adult in good health. The chain joins TRBV7-6 to TRBJ2-5; maybe TRBD2 (5 bases). Specimen: peripheral blood, collected on day 0 of AZD1222 vaccination. CDR3 region: CASSLELRGRRQETQYF. The CDR3 DNA reads as TGTGCCAGCAGCTTAGAGTTACGGGGAAGAAGACAAGAGACCCAGTACTTC.